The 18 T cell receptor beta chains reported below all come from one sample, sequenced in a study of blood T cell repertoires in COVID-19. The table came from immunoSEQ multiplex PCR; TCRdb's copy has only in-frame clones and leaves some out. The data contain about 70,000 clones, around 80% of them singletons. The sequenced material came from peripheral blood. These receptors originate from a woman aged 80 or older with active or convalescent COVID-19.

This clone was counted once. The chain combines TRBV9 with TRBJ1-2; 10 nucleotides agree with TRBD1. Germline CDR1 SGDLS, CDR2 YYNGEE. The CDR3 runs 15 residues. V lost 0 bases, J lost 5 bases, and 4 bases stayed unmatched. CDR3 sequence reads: CASSVEGQGVYGYTF. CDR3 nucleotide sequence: TGTGCCAGCAGCGTAGAAGGACAGGGGGTATATGGCTACACCTTC.

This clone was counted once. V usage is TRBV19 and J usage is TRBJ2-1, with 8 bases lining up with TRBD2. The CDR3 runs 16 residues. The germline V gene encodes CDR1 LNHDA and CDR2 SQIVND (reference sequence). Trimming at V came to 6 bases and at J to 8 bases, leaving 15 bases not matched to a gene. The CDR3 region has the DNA TGTGCCAGTAGGCCTATAGCGGGGACCACCTGGGATGAGCAGTTCTTC. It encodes CASRPIAGTTWDEQFF.

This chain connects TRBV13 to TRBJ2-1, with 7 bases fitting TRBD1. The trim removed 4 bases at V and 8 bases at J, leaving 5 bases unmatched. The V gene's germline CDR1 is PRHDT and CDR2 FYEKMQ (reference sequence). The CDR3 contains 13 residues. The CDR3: CASSSTGYDEQFF. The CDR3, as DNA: TGTGCCAGCAGCTCGACAGGGTACGATGAGCAGTTCTTC.

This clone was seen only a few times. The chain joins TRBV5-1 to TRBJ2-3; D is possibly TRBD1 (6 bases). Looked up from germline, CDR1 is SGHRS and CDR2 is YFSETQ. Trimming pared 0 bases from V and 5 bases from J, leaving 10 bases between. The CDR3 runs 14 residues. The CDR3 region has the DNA TGCGCCAGCAGCTTGGCGCAGGGGAGAGATACGCAGTATTTT. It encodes CASSLAQGRDTQYF.

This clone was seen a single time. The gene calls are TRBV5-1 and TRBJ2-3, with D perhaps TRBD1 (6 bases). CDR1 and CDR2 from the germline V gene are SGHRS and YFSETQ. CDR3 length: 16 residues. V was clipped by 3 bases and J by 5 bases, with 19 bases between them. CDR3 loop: CASSSSGDTYEDTQYF. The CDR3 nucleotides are TGCGCCAGCAGCTCCTCTGGGGACACCTATGAAGATACGCAGTATTTT.

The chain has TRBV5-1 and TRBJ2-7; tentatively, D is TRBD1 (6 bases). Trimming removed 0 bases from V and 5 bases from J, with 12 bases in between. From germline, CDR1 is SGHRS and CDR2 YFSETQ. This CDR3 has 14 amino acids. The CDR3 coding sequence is TGCGCCAGCAGCTTGGTACAGGGAGAGGACGAGCAGTACTTC. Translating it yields CASSLVQGEDEQYF.

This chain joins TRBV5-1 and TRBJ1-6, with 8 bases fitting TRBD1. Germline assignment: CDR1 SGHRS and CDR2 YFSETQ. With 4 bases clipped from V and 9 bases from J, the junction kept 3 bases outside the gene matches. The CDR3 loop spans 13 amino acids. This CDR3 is CASSLTGVSPLHF. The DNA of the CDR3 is TGCGCCAGCAGCCTGACAGGGGTTTCACCCCTCCACTTT.

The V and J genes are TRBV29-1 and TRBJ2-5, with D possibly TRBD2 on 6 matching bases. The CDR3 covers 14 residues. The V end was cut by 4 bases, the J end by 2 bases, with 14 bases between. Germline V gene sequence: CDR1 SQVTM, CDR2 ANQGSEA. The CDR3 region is CSVGRGETQETQYF. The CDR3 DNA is TGCAGCGTTGGTCGCGGGGAAACTCAAGAGACCCAGTACTTC.

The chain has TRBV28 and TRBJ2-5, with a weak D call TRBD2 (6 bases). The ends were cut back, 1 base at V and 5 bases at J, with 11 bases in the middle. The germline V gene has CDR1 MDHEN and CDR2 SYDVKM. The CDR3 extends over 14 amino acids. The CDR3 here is CASSLLAGTETQYF. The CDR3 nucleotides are TGTGCCAGCAGTTTATTGGCGGGGACTGAGACCCAGTACTTC.

The CDR3 loop is CASSAGGRLNEQFF. The DNA for the CDR3 is TGTGCCAGCTCTGCGGGGGGGCGTTTGAATGAGCAGTTCTTC. The chain combines TRBV6-5 with TRBJ2-1, with TRBD2 identical over 9 bases. The CDR3 loop spans 14 amino acids. Per germline, CDR1 MNHEY and CDR2 SVGAGI. Germline trimming cut 8 bases from V and 7 bases from J; bases unmatched to any gene: 9.

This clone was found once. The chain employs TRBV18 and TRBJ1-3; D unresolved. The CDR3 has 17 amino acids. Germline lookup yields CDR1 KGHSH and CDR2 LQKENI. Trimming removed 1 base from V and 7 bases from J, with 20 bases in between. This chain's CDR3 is CASSPLALLLTGNTIYF. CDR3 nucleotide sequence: TGTGCCAGCTCACCACTCGCCTTGCTACTCACCGGGAACACCATATATTTT.

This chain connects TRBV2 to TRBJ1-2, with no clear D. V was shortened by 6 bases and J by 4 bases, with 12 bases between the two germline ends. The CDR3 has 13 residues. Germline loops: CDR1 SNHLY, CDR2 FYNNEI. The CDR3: CASRLGYIYGYTF. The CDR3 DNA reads TGTGCCAGCAGGCTAGGTTATATCTATGGCTACACCTTC. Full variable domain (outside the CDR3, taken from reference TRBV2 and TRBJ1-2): EPEVTQTPSHQVTQMGQEVILRCVPISNHLYFYWYRQILGQKVEFLVSFYNNEISEKSEIFDDQFSVERPDGSNFTLKIRSTKLEDSAMYFCASRLGYIYGYTFGSGTRLTVV.

CDR3 DNA: TGTGCCAGTAAACCCACAGGGGGCGCGGAAAAACTGTTTTTT. It is translated as CASKPTGGAEKLFF. This chain links TRBV19 with TRBJ1-4, with TRBD1 matching 9 bases. The J segment lost 8 bases and the V segment lost 7 bases, leaving 8 bases of the junction unmatched. The V gene's germline CDR1 is LNHDA and CDR2 SQIVND (reference sequence). The CDR3 loop spans 14 amino acids.

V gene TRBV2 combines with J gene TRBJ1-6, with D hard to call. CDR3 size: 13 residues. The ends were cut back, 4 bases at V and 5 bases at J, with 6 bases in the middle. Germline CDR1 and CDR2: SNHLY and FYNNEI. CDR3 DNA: TGTGCCAGCAGTGCCGTAAATAATTCACCCCTCCACTTT. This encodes CASSAVNNSPLHF.

The CDR3 coding sequence is TGTGCCAGCGCAACCCACACAGACTCTGGAAACACCATATATTTT. Translating gives CASATHTDSGNTIYF. The V call is TRBV7-2, the J call TRBJ1-3; D not resolved. The CDR3 contains 15 residues. V lost 8 bases, J lost 0 bases, and 14 bases lay in between. CDR1 SGHTA and CDR2 FQGNSA come from the germline V gene.

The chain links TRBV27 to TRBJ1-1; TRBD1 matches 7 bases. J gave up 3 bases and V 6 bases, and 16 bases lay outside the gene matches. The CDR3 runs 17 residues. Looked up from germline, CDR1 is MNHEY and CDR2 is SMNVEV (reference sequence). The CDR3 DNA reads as TGTGCCAGCAGCCCGATCCGGTCTAAGACAGGGTACACTGAAGCTTTCTTT. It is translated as CASSPIRSKTGYTEAFF.

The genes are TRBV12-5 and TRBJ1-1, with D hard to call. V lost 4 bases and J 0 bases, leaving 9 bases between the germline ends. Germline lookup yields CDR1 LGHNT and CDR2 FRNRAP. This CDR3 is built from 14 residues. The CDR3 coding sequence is TGTGCTAGTGGTTCACCTAATTTGAACACTGAAGCTTTCTTT. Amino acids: CASGSPNLNTEAFF. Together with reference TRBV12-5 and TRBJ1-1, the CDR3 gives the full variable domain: DARVTQTPRHKVTEMGQEVTMRCQPILGHNTVFWYRQTMMQGLELLAYFRNRAPLDDSGMPKDRFSAEMPDATLATLKIQPSEPRDSAVYFCASGSPNLNTEAFFGQGTRLTVV.

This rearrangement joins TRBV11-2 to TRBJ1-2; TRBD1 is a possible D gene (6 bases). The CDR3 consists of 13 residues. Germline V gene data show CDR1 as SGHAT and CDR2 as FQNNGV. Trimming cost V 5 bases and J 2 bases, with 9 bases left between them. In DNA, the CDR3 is TGTGCCAGCAGCCCGAGGGGGAACTATGGCTACACCTTC. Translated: CASSPRGNYGYTF.